This T cell receptor (beta chain) was sequenced during a study of blood T cell repertoires in COVID-19. For the study at large: COVID-19 samples, acute and convalescent, were from the United States, Italy and Spain. The analysed material was cDNA or gDNA that came from T cells, B-cell-depleted T cells, or PBMCs.

Original analysis: The authors estimated nucleated cell counts from reference gene primer amplification. Produced via immunoSEQ multiplex PCR; TCRdb's table is partial and in-frame only. D and trimming were read from the DNA, whereas the V and J calls and clone size are those reported in that table. The data contain around 190,000 clones, roughly 80% of them singletons. The clonotype was recovered from a human donor in a cohort sampled during active COVID-19. Material for sequencing was peripheral blood.

CDR3 protein: CATSNRGRQPQHF. The CDR3 DNA reads as TGTGCCACCAGCAATAGGGGTCGCCAGCCCCAGCATTTT. The chain is built from TRBV15 and TRBJ1-5, with D possibly being TRBD1 (5 bases). The germline V and J ends were trimmed by 4 bases and 7 bases, with 11 bases remaining between them. Germline V gene data show CDR1 as LNHNV and CDR2 as YYDKDF (reference sequence). This CDR3 has 13 residues.